A single sample is the source of the 30 T cell receptor beta chains below, sequenced in a study of T cell responses to AZD1222 COVID-19 vaccine. Sequencing was performed with immunoSEQ multiplex PCR; in TCRdb, only in-frame clones are kept and a portion is missing. The sample shows approximately 140,000 clones, 90% of them seen only once. The sample was peripheral blood, taken 28 days after the second AZD1222 dose. The receptors were sampled from an adult who received the AZD1222 COVID-19 vaccine.

The rearrangement uses TRBV19 and TRBJ1-2; the D gene is possibly TRBD1 (6 bases). This CDR3 comprises 16 residues. Trimming pared 5 bases from V and 4 bases from J, leaving 20 bases between. Germline CDR1 and CDR2: LNHDA and SQIVND (reference sequence). This CDR3 is CASSGTTGGYSYGYTF. CDR3 nucleotides: TGTGCCAGTAGTGGGACAACCGGAGGGTATAGCTATGGCTACACCTTC.

The chain recombines TRBV4-1 with TRBJ2-5; the D is unclear. The CDR3 loop spans 15 amino acids. V shed 0 bases and J shed 5 bases, with 13 bases lying between them. Germline V CDR1 and CDR2: MGHRA, YSYEKL. This CDR3 is CASSQDDWLGETQYF. Written as DNA, the CDR3 is TGCGCCAGCAGCCAAGATGACTGGCTCGGGGAGACCCAGTACTTC.

This sequence joins TRBV5-4 and TRBJ2-5, with D possibly TRBD2 on 6 matching bases. Trimming removed 10 bases from V and 4 bases from J, with 20 bases in between. The CDR3 totals 14 residues. Germline V gives CDR1 SGHNT, CDR2 YYREEE (reference sequence). The CDR3 region is CAPLGEGRTETQYF. CDR3 nucleotides: TGTGCCCCTCTCGGGGAAGGGAGGACAGAGACCCAGTACTTC.

This clone was picked up one time. The rearrangement uses TRBV4-1 and TRBJ2-7; 10 nucleotides align to TRBD1. From germline, CDR1 is MGHRA and CDR2 YSYEKL. V dropped 0 bases and J dropped 4; count of bases not matched to a gene: 9. The CDR3 loop spans 17 amino acids. For the CDR3, the DNA is TGCGCCAGCAGCCAAGACCGCGGGACAGGGGATAGGTACGAGCAGTACTTC. This encodes CASSQDRGTGDRYEQYF.

The V and J genes are TRBV7-9 and TRBJ2-5; possibly TRBD2 for D (7 bases). Germline V CDR1 and CDR2: SEHNR, FQNEAQ (reference sequence). Trimming stripped 3 bases from V and 5 bases from J, with 16 bases between. The CDR3 runs to 15 residues. CDR3 sequence (DNA): TGTGCCAGCAGCTTTGCGGGGGCGGGATTGGAGACCCAGTACTTC. Amino acids: CASSFAGAGLETQYF.

The chain employs TRBV12-3 or TRBV12-4 and TRBJ1-1, with a weak D call TRBD1 (6 bases). Trimming removed 10 bases at V and 6 bases at J, with 15 bases between. The CDR3 spans 12 residues. The DNA of the CDR3 is TGTGCCACAGGACAGATGGTCGCTGAAGCTTTCTTT. Protein sequence: CATGQMVAEAFF.

This chain uses TRBV7-2 with TRBJ2-7; 12 positions match TRBD2. Looked up from germline, CDR1 is SGHTA and CDR2 is FQGNSA. The CDR3 covers 16 residues. V lost 1 base to trimming and J lost 3 bases; unmatched junction nucleotides: 4. In DNA form, the CDR3 reads TGTGCCAGCAGCTTAGGACTAGCGGGAGTCGGCTACGAGCAGTACTTC. Its translation is CASSLGLAGVGYEQYF.

The J gene is TRBJ2-3, the V gene TRBV2, with unresolved D. The CDR3 runs to 11 residues. CDR1 is SNHLY, CDR2 FYNNEI, per germline. V gave up 5 bases and J gave up 8 bases, with 8 bases separating them. CDR3 in DNA: TGTGCCAGCAGTCTAACGGCTACGCAGTATTTT. As protein: CASSLTATQYF.

The chain joins TRBV10-2 to TRBJ2-7, with D possibly being TRBD1 or TRBD2 (5 bases each). Trimming cost V 0 bases and J 1 base, with 16 bases left between them. The germline V gene encodes CDR1 WSHSY and CDR2 SAAADI. This CDR3 has 17 amino acids. DNA for the CDR3: TGCGCCAGCAGTGAGTCGGGGGTGGGGAAAGTTTCCTACGAGCAGTACTTC. Translated, it gives CASSESGVGKVSYEQYF.

The rearrangement uses TRBV29-1 and TRBJ2-1; 8 nucleotides match TRBD2. The length of the CDR3 is 13 residues. J was trimmed by 4 bases and V by 5 bases; bases with no gene match: 4. CDR1 is SQVTM, CDR2 ANQGSEA, per germline. The CDR3 sequence is CSVITSGYNEQFF. The CDR3 nucleotides are TGCAGCGTTATAACTAGCGGTTACAATGAGCAGTTCTTC.

The CDR3 sequence: CASSPLNTEAFF. The CDR3 DNA sequence: TGTGCCAGCAGTCCGTTGAACACTGAAGCTTTCTTT. V usage is TRBV12-3 or TRBV12-4 and J usage is TRBJ1-1; D not certain. The germline V and J ends were trimmed by 5 bases and 0 bases, with 4 bases remaining between them. The CDR3 consists of 12 residues.

This sequence joins TRBV3-1 (or the pseudogene TRBV3-2) and TRBJ2-7; the D gene is possibly TRBD1 (6 bases). V lost 6 bases, J lost 1 base, and 19 bases lay in between. The CDR3 extends over 16 amino acids. The germline V gene encodes CDR1 LGHDT and CDR2 YNNKEL (reference sequence). CDR3 residues: CASSPTRQAPSYEQYF. The CDR3 DNA follows: TGTGCCAGCAGTCCAACCCGACAGGCGCCATCCTACGAGCAGTACTTC.

CDR3 DNA sequence: TGTGCCAGCAGCTTAGGTTGGGACTTGAGTGGTGGCTACACCTTC. Its protein is CASSLGWDLSGGYTF. The chain joins TRBV11-2 to TRBJ1-2, with D maybe TRBD1 (5 bases). The V gene lost 1 base and the J gene lost 7 bases, with 16 bases spanning the gap. In germline, CDR1 is SGHAT, CDR2 FQNNGV. This CDR3 comprises 15 residues.

The rearrangement links TRBV15 to TRBJ2-4, with D perhaps being TRBD1 or TRBD2 (5 bases each). The V end lost 0 bases, the J end lost 6 bases, and 12 bases lay between the germline ends. CDR3 length: 15 amino acids. Germline CDR1 and CDR2: LNHNV and YYDKDF (reference sequence). Written as DNA, the CDR3 is TGTGCCACCAGCAGAGAAACCGGTGGGGGAAACATTCAGTACTTC. This encodes CATSRETGGGNIQYF.

V and J are TRBV25-1 and TRBJ1-1, with a tentative D call TRBD1 (5 bases). The length of the CDR3 is 14 residues. V was cut by 3 bases and J by 5 bases, with 13 bases left in between. Germline CDR1 and CDR2: MGHDK and SYGVNS. The CDR3 sequence is CASSDYRLRTEAFF. CDR3 sequence (DNA): TGTGCCAGCAGTGATTACAGGCTCCGGACTGAAGCTTTCTTT.

This chain joins TRBV7-6 and TRBJ2-1, with D maybe TRBD2 (6 bases). This CDR3 region has 16 residues. From germline, CDR1 is SGHVS and CDR2 FNYEAQ. V was clipped by 0 bases and J by 3 bases, with 12 bases between them. The CDR3 bases are TGTGCCAGCAGCTTAGCCGGGACTGTGGGCTACAATGAGCAGTTCTTC. Amino acids: CASSLAGTVGYNEQFF.

CDR3 DNA: TGTGCCAGCTCACCCCAGGGACAGGGTAAAGGTTCACCCCTCCACTTT. This translates into CASSPQGQGKGSPLHF. The chain uses TRBV18 and TRBJ1-6; TRBD1 matches 9 bases. The CDR3 totals 16 residues. V shed 3 bases and J 9 bases; nucleotides not matched to a gene: 9. Germline V gene sequence: CDR1 KGHSH, CDR2 LQKENI.

This clone occurred once. J is TRBJ2-7 and V is TRBV5-1; 9 nucleotides align to TRBD2. The CDR3 is 13 amino acids. Germline lookup yields CDR1 SGHRS and CDR2 YFSETQ. V lost 4 bases, J lost 2 bases, and 1 base stayed unmatched. CDR3 bases: TGCGCCAGCAGCCCTAGCGGGGCCTACGAGCAGTACTTC. Amino acid sequence: CASSPSGAYEQYF.

The chain couples TRBV5-1 to TRBJ1-1; 8 nucleotides agree with TRBD1. The CDR3 runs to 15 residues. V lost 5 bases to trimming and J lost 5 bases; unmatched junction nucleotides: 11. CDR1 is SGHRS, CDR2 YFSETQ, per germline. CDR3 in amino acids: CASSHDRDRYTEAFF. Written as DNA, the CDR3 is TGCGCCAGCAGTCATGATCGGGACAGGTATACTGAAGCTTTCTTT.

This rearrangement joins TRBV18 to TRBJ1-3; D gene unclear. This CDR3 region has 17 residues. CDR1 KGHSH and CDR2 LQKENI come from the germline V gene. V lost 3 bases, J lost 2 bases, and 17 bases lay in between. CDR3 coding DNA: TGTGCCAGCTCACCGCCCACCAGGTCCTGGGCTGGAAACACCATATATTTT. As protein: CASSPPTRSWAGNTIYF. Combining the CDR3 with reference TRBV18 and TRBJ1-3 gives the whole variable domain NAGVMQNPRHLVRRRGQEARLRCSPMKGHSHVYWYRQLPEEGLKFMVYLQKENIIDESGMPKERFSAEFPKEGPSILRIQQVVRGDSAAYFCASSPPTRSWAGNTIYFGEGSWLTVV.

This clone appeared a single time. This chain connects TRBV10-2 to TRBJ1-1; TRBD1 is a possible D gene (6 bases). Trimming left V 2 bases short and J 4 bases short, with 17 bases between. The CDR3 extends over 16 amino acids. The germline gives CDR1 WSHSY, CDR2 SAAADI. The CDR3 DNA reads TGCGCCAGCAGTGAGGCAGGGGCCTTGGTGGGCACTGAAGCTTTCTTT. It yields the protein CASSEAGALVGTEAFF.

This chain connects TRBV4-1 to TRBJ1-5; D is undetermined. V was pared by 0 bases and J by 1 base, with 10 bases between. The CDR3 runs to 16 residues. Germline V gives CDR1 MGHRA, CDR2 YSYEKL. The CDR3 DNA follows: TGCGCCAGCAGCCAAGACGACGGGGAGAGCAATCAGCCCCAGCATTTT. This codes for CASSQDDGESNQPQHF.

This chain connects TRBV5-1 to TRBJ2-7; 9 bases are a match to TRBD1. The CDR3 covers 14 residues. V dropped 4 bases and J dropped 5; count of bases not matched to a gene: 7. Germline loops: CDR1 SGHRS, CDR2 YFSETQ. CDR3 sequence: CASSTGQGWNEQYF. The CDR3 DNA sequence: TGCGCCAGCAGCACCGGACAGGGGTGGAACGAGCAGTACTTC.

The rearrangement joins TRBV27 to TRBJ1-5; 10 positions agree with TRBD1. V trimming: 2 bases; J trimming: 2 bases; junction bases outside the gene matches: 6. This CDR3 has 17 amino acids. Germline V gene sequence: CDR1 MNHEY, CDR2 SMNVEV (reference sequence). The CDR3 sequence: CASSLVGDRGRNQPQHF. CDR3 DNA: TGTGCCAGCAGTTTAGTGGGGGACAGGGGTCGCAATCAGCCCCAGCATTTT.

This clone is a singleton in its sample. The chain combines TRBV27 with TRBJ1-4; D is perhaps TRBD1 (5 bases). The V end lost 5 bases, the J end lost 2 bases, and 9 bases lay between the germline ends. Germline V gene sequence: CDR1 MNHEY, CDR2 SMNVEV (reference sequence). CDR3 length equals 14 residues. This CDR3 reads CASSRPGTNEKLFF. Written as DNA, the CDR3 is TGTGCCAGCAGTCGCCCAGGGACTAATGAAAAACTGTTTTTT.

The rearrangement uses TRBV27 and TRBJ1-2; the D is unclear. This CDR3 contains 14 residues. V lost 0 bases and J 7 bases, leaving 12 bases between the germline ends. In germline, CDR1 is MNHEY, CDR2 SMNVEV (reference sequence). CDR3 in DNA: TGTGCCAGCAGTTTATCAGGCGGTGTTATTGGCTACACCTTC. Translation: CASSLSGGVIGYTF.

This chain joins TRBV15 and TRBJ2-6; no firm D call. The CDR3 covers 16 residues. Deletions cut 4 bases from V and 0 bases from J, with 10 bases between. Germline assignment: CDR1 LNHNV and CDR2 YYDKDF (reference sequence). CDR3 nucleotide sequence: TGTGCCACCAGCATTAACCGCCGCTCTGGGGCCAACGTCCTGACTTTC. As protein: CATSINRRSGANVLTF.

CDR3 DNA sequence: TGTGCCAGCAGTGACTACGCAGGGGGCATTAATGGCGAGCAGTACTTC. Its translation is CASSDYAGGINGEQYF. J is TRBJ2-7 and V is TRBV2; 8 positions match TRBD1. V shed 3 bases, J shed 6 bases, and the junction held 13 bases outside the gene matches. Germline lookup yields CDR1 SNHLY and CDR2 FYNNEI. This CDR3 spans 16 amino acids.

J is TRBJ2-7 and V is TRBV11-2; 7 nucleotides match TRBD2. The CDR3 is 13 residues long. In germline, CDR1 is SGHAT, CDR2 FQNNGV. V dropped 5 bases and J dropped 6; count of bases not matched to a gene: 7. CDR3 DNA sequence: TGTGCCAGCAGCAAGCCGGGGGAGGGCGAGCAGTACTTC. This codes for CASSKPGEGEQYF.

The chain is built from TRBV5-8 and TRBJ2-7; maybe TRBD2 (6 bases). CDR3 size: 13 residues. Per germline, CDR1 SGHTS and CDR2 YDEGEE. Trimming took off 5 bases at V and 7 bases at J, with 16 bases between the two ends. Here the CDR3 DNA reads TGTGCCAGCAGACCGGGGGTAGCGAATGAGCAGTACTTC. Protein: CASRPGVANEQYF.